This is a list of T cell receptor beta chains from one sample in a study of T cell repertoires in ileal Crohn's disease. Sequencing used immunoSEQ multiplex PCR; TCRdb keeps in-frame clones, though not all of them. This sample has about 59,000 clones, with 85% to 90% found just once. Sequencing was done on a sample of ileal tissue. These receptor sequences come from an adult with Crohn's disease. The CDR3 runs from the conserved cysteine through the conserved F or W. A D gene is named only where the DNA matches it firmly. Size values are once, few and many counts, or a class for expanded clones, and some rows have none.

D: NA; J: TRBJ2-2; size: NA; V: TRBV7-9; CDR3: CASSLLGEAGELFF; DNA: TGTGCCAGCAGCCTCCTAGGTGAGGCCGGGGAGCTGTTTTTT
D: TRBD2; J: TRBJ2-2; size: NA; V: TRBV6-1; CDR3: CASVSGRTTGELFF; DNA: TGTGCCAGCGTTAGCGGGAGAACCACCGGGGAGCTGTTTTTT
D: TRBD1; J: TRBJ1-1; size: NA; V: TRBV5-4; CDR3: CASSRDRGHAMNTEAFF; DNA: TGTGCCAGCAGTCGGGACAGGGGGCACGCGATGAACACTGAAGCTTTCTTT
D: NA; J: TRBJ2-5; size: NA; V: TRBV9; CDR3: CASSVFDRSFQETQYF; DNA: TGTGCCAGCAGCGTATTCGACAGATCTTTCCAAGAGACCCAGTACTTC
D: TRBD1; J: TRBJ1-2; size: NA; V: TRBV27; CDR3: CASSFPTGGGYTF; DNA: TGTGCCAGCAGTTTCCCTACAGGGGGTGGCTACACCTTC
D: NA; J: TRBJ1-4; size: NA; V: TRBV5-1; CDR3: CASSLTGFEKLFF; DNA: TGCGCCAGCAGCTTGACAGGGTTTGAAAAACTGTTTTTT
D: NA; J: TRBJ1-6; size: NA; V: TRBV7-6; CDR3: CASSSQTNNSPLHF; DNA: TGTGCCAGCAGCTCCCAGACAAATAATTCACCCCTCCACTTT
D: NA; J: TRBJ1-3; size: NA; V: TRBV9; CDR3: CASSGGRPDTIYF; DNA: TGTGCCAGCAGCGGCGGGCGTCCGGACACCATATATTTT
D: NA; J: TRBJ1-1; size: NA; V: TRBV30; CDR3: CAWHTISGYTEAFF; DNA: TGTGCCTGGCATACTATATCAGGGTACACTGAAGCTTTCTTT
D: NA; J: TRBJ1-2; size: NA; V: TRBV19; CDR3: CASSMVSYGYTF; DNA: TGTGCCAGTAGTATGGTCAGCTATGGCTACACCTTC
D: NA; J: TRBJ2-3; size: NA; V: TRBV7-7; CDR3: CASSLGAPTDTQYF; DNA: TGTGCTAGCAGCTTGGGGGCTCCCACAGATACGCAGTATTTT
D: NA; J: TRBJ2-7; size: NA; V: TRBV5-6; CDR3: CASSLAGSYEQYF; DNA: TGTGCCAGCAGCTTGGCAGGGTCCTACGAGCAGTACTTC
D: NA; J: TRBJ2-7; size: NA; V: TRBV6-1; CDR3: CASSDTGRYEQYF; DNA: TGTGCCAGCAGTGATACGGGAAGATACGAGCAGTACTTC
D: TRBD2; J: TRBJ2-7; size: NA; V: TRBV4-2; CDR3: CASGGGLNYEQYF; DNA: TGTGCCAGCGGGGGGGGACTGAACTACGAGCAGTACTTC
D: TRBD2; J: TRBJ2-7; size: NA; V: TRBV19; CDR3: CASGGSGSAAYEQYF; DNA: TGTGCCAGTGGGGGGAGCGGGAGCGCCGCCTACGAGCAGTACTTC
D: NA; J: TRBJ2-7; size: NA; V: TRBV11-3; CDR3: CASSARDTSSYEQYF; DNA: TGTGCCAGCAGCGCCCGGGACACAAGCTCCTACGAGCAGTACTTC
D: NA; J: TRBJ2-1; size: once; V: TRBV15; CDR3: CATSRDRQTSSYNEQFF; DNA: TGTGCCACCAGCAGAGACAGGCAGACGAGCTCCTACAATGAGCAGTTCTTC
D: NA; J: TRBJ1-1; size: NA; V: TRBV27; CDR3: CASRYRVGEAFF; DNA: TGTGCCAGCAGGTACAGGGTAGGAGAGGCTTTCTTT
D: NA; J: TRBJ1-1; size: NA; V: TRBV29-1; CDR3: CSVVRGAEAFF; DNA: TGCAGCGTTGTTCGGGGGGCTGAAGCTTTCTTT
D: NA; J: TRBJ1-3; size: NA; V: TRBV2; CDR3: CASSESAVNTIYF; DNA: TGTGCCAGCAGTGAAAGTGCGGTAAACACCATATATTTT
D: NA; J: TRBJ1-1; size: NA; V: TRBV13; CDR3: CASSLRRGGSTEAFF; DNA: TGTGCCAGCAGCTTAAGGAGAGGGGGTAGCACTGAAGCTTTCTTT
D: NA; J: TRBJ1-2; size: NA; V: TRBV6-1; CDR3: CASNYPSGYTF; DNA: TGTGCCAGCAATTACCCCAGTGGCTACACCTTC
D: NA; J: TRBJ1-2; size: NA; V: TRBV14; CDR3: CASSPGINYGYTF; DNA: TGTGCCAGCAGCCCAGGGATCAACTATGGCTACACCTTC
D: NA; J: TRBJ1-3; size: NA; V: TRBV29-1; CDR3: CSVVVPYGNTIYF; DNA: TGCAGCGTTGTAGTCCCTTATGGAAACACCATATATTTT
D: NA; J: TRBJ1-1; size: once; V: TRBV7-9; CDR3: CASSYGNTEAFF; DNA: TGTGCCAGCAGCTACGGGAACACTGAAGCTTTCTTT
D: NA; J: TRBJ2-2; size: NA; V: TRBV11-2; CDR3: CASSLRAGERTENTGELFF; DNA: TGTGCCAGCAGCTTAAGGGCAGGGGAGAGAACCGAGAACACCGGGGAGCTGTTTTTT
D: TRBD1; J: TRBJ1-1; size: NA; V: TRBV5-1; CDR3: CASSLTGATEAFF; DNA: TGCGCCAGCAGCTTGACAGGGGCCACTGAAGCTTTCTTT
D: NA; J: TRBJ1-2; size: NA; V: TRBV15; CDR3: CATSRDRGGGYTF; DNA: TGTGCCACCAGCAGAGATCGGGGTGGGGGCTACACCTTC
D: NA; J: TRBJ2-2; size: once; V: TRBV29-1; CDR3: CSVGSRGNSGELFF; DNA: TGCAGCGTTGGGAGCAGGGGAAACTCCGGGGAGCTGTTTTTT
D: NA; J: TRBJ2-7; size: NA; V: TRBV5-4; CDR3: CASSRTAGGTGYEQYF; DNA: TGTGCCAGCAGCCGGACGGCCGGGGGTACAGGCTACGAGCAGTACTTC
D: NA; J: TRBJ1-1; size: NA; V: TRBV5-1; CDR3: CASSLGDTRNTEAFF; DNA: TGCGCCAGCAGCTTGGGGGACACCAGAAACACTGAAGCTTTCTTT
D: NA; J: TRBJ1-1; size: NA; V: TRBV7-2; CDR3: CASSFWGDRAFF; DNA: TGTGCCAGCAGCTTTTGGGGCGATCGGGCTTTCTTT
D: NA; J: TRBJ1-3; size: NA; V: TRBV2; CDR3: CATAPGGNTIYF; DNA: TGTGCCACCGCACCGGGTGGAAACACCATATATTTT
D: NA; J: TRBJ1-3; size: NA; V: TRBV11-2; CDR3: CASSRTGVSGNTIYF; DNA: TGTGCCAGCAGCCGAACGGGGGTGTCTGGAAACACCATATATTTT
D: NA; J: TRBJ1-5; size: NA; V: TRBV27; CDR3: CASSLGADSGQPQHF; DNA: TGTGCCAGCAGTTTGGGGGCTGATTCTGGTCAGCCCCAGCATTTT
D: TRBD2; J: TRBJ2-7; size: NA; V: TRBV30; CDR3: CAWTSGSGEQYF; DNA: TGTGCCTGGACTAGCGGGAGTGGCGAGCAGTACTTC
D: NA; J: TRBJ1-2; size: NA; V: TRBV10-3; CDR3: CAGSLGGLYGYTF; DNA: TGTGCCGGGTCCCTGGGGGGACTTTATGGCTACACCTTC
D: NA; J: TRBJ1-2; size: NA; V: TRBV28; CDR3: CASSPSGKRDYGYTF; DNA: TGTGCCAGCAGTCCCAGTGGTAAGAGGGACTATGGCTACACCTTC
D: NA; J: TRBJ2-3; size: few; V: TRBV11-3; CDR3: CASSLEQGTDTQYF; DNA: TGTGCCAGCAGCTTAGAGCAGGGCACAGATACGCAGTATTTT
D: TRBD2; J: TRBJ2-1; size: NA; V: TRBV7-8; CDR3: CASGRAGGNYNEQFF; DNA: TGTGCCAGCGGAAGGGCGGGAGGTAACTACAATGAGCAGTTCTTC
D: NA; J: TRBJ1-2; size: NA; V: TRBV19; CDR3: CASSSTGSLYGYTF; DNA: TGTGCCAGTAGCAGCACAGGGTCCCTTTATGGCTACACCTTC
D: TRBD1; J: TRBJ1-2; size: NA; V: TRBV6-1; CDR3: CASSRDRVYGYTF; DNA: TGTGCCAGCAGCCGGGACAGGGTCTATGGCTACACCTTC